Presented here are 19 T cell receptor beta chains from one specimen sequenced in a study of cytomegalovirus exposure and HLA in healthy donors. This PCR relied on a set of 60 Vbeta primers and 13 Jbeta primers. Profiling relied on immunoSEQ multiplex PCR, and the TCRdb table lists in-frame clones only, not all of them. The sample yields nearly 200,000 clones, around 73% seen once. Material: PBMCs. Receptors originate from a woman aged 25 to 39 in good health and CMV-seropositive.

In regard to this clone: Compared with germline, one end of the junction differs, possibly owing to a read error. This sequence joins TRBV7-2 and TRBJ1-1, with 8 bases fitting TRBD1. CDR3 length equals 12 residues. The V gene's germline CDR1 is SGHTA and CDR2 FQGNSA. The CDR3 sequence: CASSLVRTGWIF. The CDR3 DNA sequence: TGTGCCAGCAGCTTGGTCAGGACAGGGTGGATCTTT.

The chain joins TRBV7-8 to TRBJ2-7; the D gene is possibly TRBD2 (7 bases). The CDR3 runs 15 residues. Trimming removed 4 bases at V and 2 bases at J, with 15 bases between. The germline CDR1 and CDR2 sequences are SGHVS and FQNEAQ. The CDR3, as DNA: TGTGCCAGCAGCTACCGGGTGGGGGGGCCCTACGAGCAGTACTTC. Translated: CASSYRVGGPYEQYF. Drawing the rest from reference TRBV7-8 and TRBJ2-7, the complete variable domain is GAGVSQSPRYKVAKRGQDVALRCDPISGHVSLFWYQQALGQGPEFLTYFQNEAQLDKSGLPSDRFFAERPEGSVSTLKIQRTQQEDSAVYLCASSYRVGGPYEQYFGPGTRLTVT.

The chain recombines TRBV10-3 with TRBJ2-6; the D gene is possibly TRBD2 (5 bases). This CDR3 has 16 amino acids. The V gene's germline CDR1 is ENHRY and CDR2 SYGVKD. V dropped 5 bases and J dropped 1 base, with 12 bases sitting between them. The CDR3 nucleotides are TGTGCCATCAGTTCTCTAGGGAGTTCTGGGGCCAACGTCCTGACTTTC. Amino acids: CAISSLGSSGANVLTF.

V is TRBV2 and J is TRBJ1-4, with 9 bases matching TRBD1. The germline V gene encodes CDR1 SNHLY and CDR2 FYNNEI. The length of the CDR3 is 14 residues. V was clipped by 5 bases and J by 8 bases; unmatched bases: 6. CDR3 coding DNA: TGTGCCAGCAGTACCGGGACAGGGTGGGAAAAACTGTTTTTT. It is translated as CASSTGTGWEKLFF.

J is TRBJ2-5 and V is TRBV6-5; D unresolved. V was pared by 10 bases and J by 2 bases, with 14 bases between. CDR3 length equals 13 residues. Germline CDR1 is MNHEY and CDR2 is SVGAGI. CDR3 in amino acids: CATGLGVQETQYF. The DNA of the CDR3 is TGTGCCACCGGTCTGGGCGTGCAAGAGACCCAGTACTTC.

This rearrangement joins TRBV7-2 to TRBJ1-1; 10 bases align to TRBD1. V was pared by 4 bases and J by 0 bases, with 8 bases of the junction left unmatched. This CDR3 is built from 17 residues. CDR1 is SGHTA, CDR2 FQGNSA, per germline. Here the CDR3 DNA reads TGTGCCAGCAGCTCCGTCCCGGGACAGGGGATGAACACTGAAGCTTTCTTT. Translating it yields CASSSVPGQGMNTEAFF.

This chain uses TRBV5-1 with TRBJ2-1; 12 bases agree with TRBD2. CDR1 and CDR2 from the germline V gene are SGHRS and YFSETQ. Trimming took 4 bases from V and 4 from J; bases not matched to a gene: 9. This CDR3 is 17 amino acids long. For the CDR3, the DNA is TGCGCCAGCAGCCAACGCACTGGGACTAGCGGGTACAATGAGCAGTTCTTC. Amino acids: CASSQRTGTSGYNEQFF. Full variable domain (missing parts from reference TRBV5-1 and TRBJ2-1): KAGVTQTPRYLIKTRGQQVTLSCSPISGHRSVSWYQQTPGQGLQFLFEYFSETQRNKGNFPGRFSGRQFSNSRSEMNVSTLELGDSALYLCASSQRTGTSGYNEQFFGPGTRLTVL.

The chain recombines TRBV7-9 with TRBJ1-4, with D uncertain. CDR3 length: 13 residues. Germline CDR1 is SEHNR and CDR2 is FQNEAQ (reference sequence). With 4 bases removed from V and 4 bases from J, the gap between germline ends came to 7 bases. CDR3 sequence: CASSSWSNEKLFF. CDR3 sequence (DNA): TGTGCCAGCAGCTCCTGGAGTAATGAAAAACTGTTTTTT.

V gene TRBV19 combines with J gene TRBJ2-1, with 14 bases matching TRBD2. Trimming removed 3 bases from V and 10 bases from J; junction bases left unmatched: 8. This CDR3 is built from 16 residues. CDR1 is LNHDA, CDR2 SQIVND, per germline (reference sequence). As DNA, the CDR3 is TGTGCCAGTAGTATCGGACTAGCGGGGGGCCGCCGGGAGCAGTTCTTC. Protein sequence: CASSIGLAGGRREQFF.

V is TRBV9 and J is TRBJ2-1; 12 bases align to TRBD2. Germline values: CDR1 SGDLS, CDR2 YYNGEE. This CDR3 comprises 16 residues. With 3 bases clipped from V and 3 bases from J, the junction kept 4 bases outside the gene matches. This CDR3 reads CASSASSGRVYNEQFF. The CDR3 nucleotides read TGTGCCAGCAGCGCCTCTAGCGGGAGGGTCTACAATGAGCAGTTCTTC.

V usage is TRBV7-8 and J usage is TRBJ2-1; TRBD2 matches 13 bases. The trim removed 5 bases at V and 7 bases at J, leaving 8 bases unmatched. CDR3 size: 16 residues. Looked up from germline, CDR1 is SGHVS and CDR2 is FQNEAQ. The CDR3, as DNA: TGTGCCAGCAGCCCAAGGACTAGCGGGAGTCCTAATGAGCAGTTCTTC. It translates to CASSPRTSGSPNEQFF.

The genes are TRBV18 and TRBJ2-7; 10 bases line up with TRBD1. The ends lost 3 bases at V and 6 bases at J; junction bases unmatched: 5. The CDR3 is made up of 14 amino acids. Germline values: CDR1 KGHSH, CDR2 LQKENI. The CDR3 bases are TGTGCCAGCTCACCCCGGGACAGGGGAAGCGAGCAGTACTTC. Translation gives CASSPRDRGSEQYF.

The rearrangement joins TRBV6-6 to TRBJ2-7, with D tentatively TRBD1 (6 bases). V was trimmed by 6 bases and J by 3 bases, leaving 15 bases between them. Germline loops: CDR1 MNHNY, CDR2 SVGAGI (reference sequence). CDR3 length: 14 amino acids. CDR3 DNA sequence: TGTGCCAGCAGCCAGGGGCTGCCGGGCTACGAGCAGTACTTC. This codes for CASSQGLPGYEQYF.

The chain combines TRBV6-5 with TRBJ2-4, with a possible D match to TRBD1 (6 bases). Deletions cut 6 bases from V and 0 bases from J, with 9 bases between. Germline V lookup: CDR1 MNHEY, CDR2 SVGAGI. The CDR3 runs to 14 residues. The CDR3 loop is CASSRTVAKNIQYF. The CDR3, as DNA: TGTGCCAGCAGCCGGACAGTAGCCAAAAACATTCAGTACTTC.

This rearrangement joins TRBV4-3 to TRBJ2-1, with a possible D match to TRBD2 (6 bases). Trimming removed 0 bases at V and 6 bases at J, with 12 bases between. The CDR3 length is 15 residues. Germline loops: CDR1 LGHNA, CDR2 YSLEER. Here the CDR3 DNA reads TGCGCCAGCAGCCAAGAAAGCGGGCGACTCAATGAGCAGTTCTTC. Amino acids: CASSQESGRLNEQFF.

This sequence joins TRBV5-6 and TRBJ2-2; D might be TRBD1 (6 bases). Germline V gives CDR1 SGHDT, CDR2 YYEEEE. This CDR3 has 12 residues. Deletions cut 1 base from V and 13 bases from J, with 11 bases between. Here the CDR3 DNA reads TGTGCCAGCAGCTTGCAGGGGAGAGGGCTGTTTTTT. It codes for CASSLQGRGLFF.

This clone was observed a handful of times. The CDR3 reads CASSPPGGRTDTQYF. The DNA for the CDR3 is TGTGCCAGCTCACCACCGGGGGGGCGCACAGATACGCAGTATTTT. The gene calls are TRBV18 and TRBJ2-3; weak D call: TRBD2 (7 bases). Trimming pared 0 bases from V and 1 base from J, leaving 8 bases between. This CDR3 spans 15 amino acids. Germline CDR1 and CDR2: KGHSH and LQKENI.

This chain links TRBV18 with TRBJ2-5; unclear D gene. V lost 1 base and J 5 bases, leaving 8 bases between the germline ends. CDR1 and CDR2 (germline): KGHSH, LQKENI. There are 13 residues in the CDR3. The CDR3 loop is CASSPQRRETQYF. The CDR3 DNA sequence: TGTGCCAGCTCACCACAGCGCCGGGAGACCCAGTACTTC.

This clone was picked up one time. The chain carries TRBV7-3 and TRBJ2-2; D remains ambiguous. Germline assignment: CDR1 SGHTA and CDR2 FQGTGA. The CDR3 spans 14 residues. The V and J ends lost 2 bases and 1 base respectively, with 5 bases between them. The CDR3 coding sequence is TGTGCCAGCAGCTTAGCGAGGAACACCGGGGAGCTGTTTTTT. Translation gives CASSLARNTGELFF.